The 31 T cell receptor beta chains below come from one sample, sequenced in a study of OX40 agonist ivuxolimab in advanced cancers. Some clones are missing from TCRdb's copy, which holds only in-frame ones; the method was immunoSEQ multiplex PCR. This sample has tens of thousands of clones; 80% to 85% occur once, and the top ten carry 3.5% to 4.5%. The material was CD4+ or CD8+ T cells sorted from blood, obtained in a trial of the OX40 agonist ivuxolimab. The source is an adult with an advanced solid tumor such as melanoma, head and neck, liver or kidney cancer.

The chain combines TRBV7-9 with TRBJ1-2; TRBD1 might be the D (5 bases). CDR3 length equals 16 residues. Germline CDR1 and CDR2: SEHNR and FQNEAQ (reference sequence). The V end lost 0 bases, the J end lost 2 bases, and 13 bases lay between the germline ends. The CDR3 protein is CASSLAGEMANYGYTF. CDR3 nucleotide sequence: TGTGCCAGCAGCTTAGCGGGGGAGATGGCGAACTATGGCTACACCTTC.

This rearrangement joins TRBV4-1 to TRBJ2-2, with 9 bases aligning to TRBD1. The CDR3 is made up of 17 amino acids. The J segment lost 3 bases and the V segment lost 4 bases, leaving 9 bases of the junction unmatched. Germline V gene sequence: CDR1 MGHRA, CDR2 YSYEKL. DNA for the CDR3: TGCGCCAGCAGCCCCTCCCCGGGACAGGGTGACACCGGGGAGCTGTTTTTT. This translates into CASSPSPGQGDTGELFF.

This clone was recorded once. The J gene is TRBJ2-7, the V gene TRBV6-1; D may correspond to TRBD1 or TRBD2 (5 bases each). Trimming took 3 bases from V and 9 from J, leaving 9 bases between them. This CDR3 region has 11 residues. Germline V CDR1 and CDR2: MNHNS, SASEGT. CDR3: CASSEGTWQYF. CDR3 DNA sequence: TGTGCCAGCAGTGAGGGGACCTGGCAGTACTTC.

This chain joins TRBV7-2 and TRBJ2-3; 8 bases fit TRBD2. The CDR3 covers 15 residues. The germline V gene has CDR1 SGHTA and CDR2 FQGNSA. V dropped 3 bases and J dropped 6; count of bases not matched to a gene: 8. The CDR3 DNA is TGTGCCAGCAGCTTTAGCGGGGTTTTTTCGGATACGCAGTATTTT. Translation gives CASSFSGVFSDTQYF.

This rearrangement joins TRBV7-9 to TRBJ2-7; 10 nucleotides line up with TRBD1. After removal of 5 bases from V and 1 base from J, the junction contained 8 bases not matched to a gene. Germline V gene sequence: CDR1 SEHNR, CDR2 FQNEAQ (reference sequence). The CDR3 length is 16 residues. The CDR3, as DNA: TGTGCCAGCAGCCCCCTCGGACAGGGGGTTTCCTACGAGCAGTACTTC. Translated, it gives CASSPLGQGVSYEQYF.

This rearrangement joins TRBV6-4 to TRBJ1-2; the D gene is possibly TRBD1 (5 bases). This CDR3 is 11 amino acids long. The germline CDR1 and CDR2 sequences are MRHNA and SNTAGT. With 7 bases removed from V and 10 bases from J, the gap between germline ends came to 13 bases. This CDR3 is CASNRQFDYTF. CDR3 bases: TGTGCCAGCAACCGACAGTTTGACTACACCTTC.

This rearrangement joins TRBV28 to TRBJ2-6, with D uncertain. Trimming left V 3 bases short and J 0 bases short, with 0 bases between. The CDR3 spans 13 residues. Germline CDR1 MDHEN, CDR2 SYDVKM. CDR3 sequence: CASSFSGANVLTF. CDR3 nucleotide sequence: TGTGCCAGCAGTTTCTCTGGGGCCAACGTCCTGACTTTC.

This rearrangement joins TRBV11-3 to TRBJ2-7; D is unclear. The ends were cut back, 3 bases at V and 3 bases at J, with 9 bases in the middle. CDR3 size: 13 residues. CDR1 SGHNT and CDR2 YENEEA come from the germline V gene. CDR3 nucleotide sequence: TGTGCCAGCAGCTTCGGCCCGCTCTACGAGCAGTACTTC. Its protein is CASSFGPLYEQYF.

The chain has TRBV2 and TRBJ2-2, with TRBD1 matching 7 bases. Per the germline V gene, CDR1 is SNHLY and CDR2 is FYNNEI. Germline trimming cut 6 bases from V and 2 bases from J; bases unmatched to any gene: 9. This CDR3 has 16 amino acids. CDR3 region: CASREQGTANTGELFF. CDR3 nucleotide sequence: TGTGCCAGCAGAGAACAGGGGACGGCCAACACCGGGGAGCTGTTTTTT.

V is TRBV2 and J is TRBJ2-7, with no clear D. V was cut by 7 bases and J by 0 bases, with 16 bases left in between. Germline V CDR1 and CDR2: SNHLY, FYNNEI. The CDR3 is 15 amino acids. CDR3 amino acids: CASIPRTGFSYEQYF. In DNA, the CDR3 is TGTGCCAGCATACCCAGGACCGGGTTCTCCTACGAGCAGTACTTC.

As DNA, the CDR3 is TGTGCAAGTCGCCATTGCGTGACTCCACAAAGTCGGGCCAACGTCCTGACTTTC. Translating it yields CASRHCVTPQSRANVLTF. This sequence joins TRBV12-2 and TRBJ2-6; the table assigns TRBD2, which was not confirmed against the DNA. TRBV12-2 is reported as a pseudogene. The CDR3 contains 18 residues.

This clone has only one observation. This CDR3 reads CASSLGRSGGLKLFF. CDR3 nucleotide sequence: TGCGCCAGCAGCTTGGGGAGGAGCGGGGGCCTAAAGCTGTTTTTT. This chain links TRBV5-1 with TRBJ2-2; 8 positions match TRBD2. The junction had 10 bases not matched to a gene; V was cut back by 0 bases and J by 12 bases. The CDR3 totals 15 residues. Germline assignment: CDR1 SGHRS and CDR2 YFSETQ.

V usage is TRBV6-5 and J usage is TRBJ1-1; D gene ambiguous. CDR3 length: 13 amino acids. The ends were cut back, 0 bases at V and 4 bases at J, with 6 bases in the middle. Germline CDR1 and CDR2: MNHEY and SVGAGI. The CDR3 nucleotides read TGTGCCAGCAGTTACTCCAGAGCCACTGAAGCTTTCTTT. This translates into CASSYSRATEAFF.

The chain has TRBV6-6 and TRBJ1-1; D may be TRBD1 (6 bases). Germline V gene sequence: CDR1 MNHNY, CDR2 SVGAGI (reference sequence). V was clipped by 6 bases and J by 2 bases, with 10 bases between them. CDR3 length: 13 amino acids. CDR3 sequence (DNA): TGTGCCAGCAGGGGACACCTCAACACTGAAGCTTTCTTT. It codes for CASRGHLNTEAFF.

The table lists this clone with a few counts. The chain links TRBV27 to TRBJ2-2, with D unresolved. V was trimmed by 1 base and J by 3 bases, leaving 6 bases between them. The germline V gene has CDR1 MNHEY and CDR2 SMNVEV (reference sequence). There are 14 residues in the CDR3. DNA for the CDR3: TGTGCCAGCAGTTTATGGCAGGACACCGGGGAGCTGTTTTTT. Translated, it gives CASSLWQDTGELFF.

The chain has TRBV6-1 and TRBJ2-5; D call uncertain. The CDR3 contains 17 residues. The V end lost 0 bases, the J end lost 1 base, and 15 bases lay between the germline ends. Per germline, CDR1 MNHNS and CDR2 SASEGT. CDR3 coding DNA: TGTGCCAGCAGTGAAGCGCTGCTAGGGCCAGCCCAAGAGACCCAGTACTTC. Protein: CASSEALLGPAQETQYF.

The chain couples TRBV2 to TRBJ2-5, with D maybe TRBD1 (6 bases). There are 15 residues in the CDR3. The V end lost 7 bases, the J end lost 5 bases, and 20 bases lay between the germline ends. Germline V gene sequence: CDR1 SNHLY, CDR2 FYNNEI. The CDR3 nucleotides read TGTGCCAGCACCCCAAGCAGGGGCGGCGTGGAGACCCAGTACTTC. It specifies CASTPSRGGVETQYF.

J is TRBJ1-2 and V is TRBV6-5; unclear D gene. Germline CDR1 reads MNHEY; CDR2 reads SVGAGI. The V gene lost 2 bases and the J gene lost 8 bases, with 15 bases spanning the gap. The CDR3 spans 14 residues. The CDR3 DNA is TGTGCCAGCAGTTACGCAATGGGAGGGTACGGCTACACCTTC. This sequence encodes CASSYAMGGYGYTF.

The V gene is TRBV15, the J gene TRBJ1-6; TRBD1 matches at 8 bases. V trimming: 1 base; J trimming: 5 bases; junction bases outside the gene matches: 13. The CDR3 extends over 19 amino acids. Germline assignment: CDR1 LNHNV and CDR2 YYDKDF (reference sequence). CDR3 sequence: CATSRGPLTGEGHNSPLHF. CDR3 coding DNA: TGTGCCACCAGCAGAGGTCCCTTGACAGGGGAAGGGCATAATTCACCCCTCCACTTT.

The rearrangement joins TRBV7-8 to TRBJ2-2; D gene unclear. The CDR3 runs to 14 residues. V was cut by 7 bases and J by 4 bases, with 13 bases left in between. Germline values: CDR1 SGHVS, CDR2 FQNEAQ. CDR3: CASNPMVGTGELFF. The CDR3 DNA reads TGTGCCAGCAACCCAATGGTGGGCACCGGGGAGCTGTTTTTT.

V is TRBV29-1 and J is TRBJ1-3; D is ambiguous. CDR3 length: 14 amino acids. CDR1 SQVTM and CDR2 ANQGSEA come from the germline V gene. The germline V and J ends were trimmed by 4 bases and 2 bases, with 12 bases remaining between them. This chain's CDR3 is CSVVGSGPGNTIYF. CDR3 DNA sequence: TGCAGCGTTGTCGGTTCTGGACCTGGAAACACCATATATTTT.

The chain is built from TRBV7-2 and TRBJ1-2, with TRBD1 matching 11 bases. CDR1 and CDR2 (germline): SGHTA, FQGNSA. Trimming took 0 bases from V and 8 from J; bases not matched to a gene: 5. The CDR3 runs to 15 residues. CDR3 region: CASSLAQDRGHGYTF. The CDR3 coding sequence is TGTGCCAGCAGCTTAGCGCAGGACAGGGGGCACGGCTACACCTTC.

This clone was counted between two and nine times. The genes are TRBV10-3 and TRBJ1-3; 8 bases align to TRBD1. This CDR3 has 15 residues. The V gene's germline CDR1 is ENHRY and CDR2 SYGVKD. V shed 10 bases, J shed 0 bases, and the junction held 8 bases outside the gene matches. The CDR3 loop is CATATGGPSGNTIYF. The CDR3 bases are TGTGCCACCGCAACAGGGGGACCCTCTGGAAACACCATATATTTT.

The chain recombines TRBV7-3 with TRBJ1-1; D gene unclear. Per the germline V gene, CDR1 is SGHTA and CDR2 is FQGTGA. The germline V and J ends were trimmed by 2 bases and 5 bases, with 12 bases remaining between them. CDR3 length: 14 amino acids. CDR3 nucleotide sequence: TGTGCCAGCAGCTTATCGCCAGGACGTACTGAAGCTTTCTTT. Its protein product is CASSLSPGRTEAFF. Full variable domain (missing parts from reference TRBV7-3 and TRBJ1-1): GAGVSQTPSNKVTEKGKYVELRCDPISGHTALYWYRQSLGQGPEFLIYFQGTGAADDSGLPNDRFFAVRPEGSVSTLKIQRTERGDSAVYLCASSLSPGRTEAFFGQGTRLTVV.

The chain links TRBV2 to TRBJ1-3; D ambiguous. Deletions cut 9 bases from V and 4 bases from J, with 10 bases between. Germline CDR1 and CDR2: SNHLY and FYNNEI. CDR3 length: 12 residues. The CDR3 loop reads CASAAVGNTIYF. Here the CDR3 DNA reads TGTGCCAGTGCAGCCGTGGGAAACACCATATATTTT.

The chain carries TRBV19 and TRBJ1-2, with D perhaps TRBD1 (5 bases). The germline gives CDR1 LNHDA, CDR2 SQIVND (reference sequence). V lost 5 bases and J 7 bases, leaving 20 bases between the germline ends. The CDR3 sequence is 15 residues long. CDR3 region: CASSGRDGHFGGYTF. CDR3 in DNA: TGTGCCAGTAGTGGCCGGGACGGCCACTTTGGTGGCTACACCTTC.

CDR3 protein: CASSLAGGIQETQYF. DNA of the CDR3: TGTGCCAGCAGCTTAGCGGGGGGAATACAAGAGACCCAGTACTTC. The chain joins TRBV7-9 to TRBJ2-5; possible D gene TRBD2, 6 bases. Germline V gene sequence: CDR1 SEHNR, CDR2 FQNEAQ (reference sequence). Trimming removed 0 bases at V and 2 bases at J, with 10 bases between. CDR3 size: 15 residues.

This rearrangement joins TRBV9 to TRBJ1-3; a possible D gene is TRBD1 (6 bases). CDR1 and CDR2 (germline): SGDLS, YYNGEE. V lost 0 bases to trimming and J lost 0 bases, with 10 bases between them. The CDR3 consists of 16 residues. The CDR3 loop is CASSVGQVHSGNTIYF. DNA for the CDR3: TGTGCCAGCAGCGTAGGACAGGTTCACTCTGGAAACACCATATATTTT.

This clone appeared a single time. The chain uses TRBV10-3 and TRBJ1-1; TRBD1 matches 9 bases. The germline CDR1 and CDR2 sequences are ENHRY and SYGVKD. This CDR3 has 19 amino acids. V shed 5 bases, J shed 0 bases, and the junction held 16 bases outside the gene matches. CDR3: CAISHTNRGQGPMNTEAFF. In DNA, the CDR3 is TGTGCCATCAGTCACACTAACAGGGGACAGGGACCAATGAACACTGAAGCTTTCTTT.

The chain carries TRBV19 and TRBJ1-2; TRBD1 might be the D (5 bases). The ends were cut back, 0 bases at V and 4 bases at J, with 12 bases in the middle. This CDR3 has 15 residues. Germline lookup yields CDR1 LNHDA and CDR2 SQIVND (reference sequence). The CDR3 DNA reads TGTGCCAGTAGTATAGATCATCAGGGTATCTATGGCTACACCTTC. Protein product: CASSIDHQGIYGYTF.

This clone appeared a few times. The chain combines TRBV7-3 with TRBJ1-1; D possibly corresponds to TRBD1 (5 bases). The CDR3 length is 14 residues. The V gene's germline CDR1 is SGHTA and CDR2 FQGTGA. V was pared by 5 bases and J by 1 base, with 11 bases between. The DNA for the CDR3 is TGTGCCAGCAGCAACCAGGGACCGAACACTGAAGCTTTCTTT. Protein product: CASSNQGPNTEAFF.